This entry concerns a single TCR beta chain. Antigen: not known. This entry belongs to a study of human CD8 memory T cell subsets. Notes on the study in general: Chao1 estimates suggested stem-like memory T cells were more diverse than precursor exhausted T cells.

The germline V gene encodes CDR1 MNHEY and CDR2 SVGEGT. The length of the CDR3 is 15 residues. UMI-labeled 5' RACE yielded the TCR beta libraries. TCRdb reprocessed the 5' RACE reads and stores each CDR3 protein as one record, lacking DNA. The sample includes approximately 9,000 distinct CDR3 sequences. The sequencing input was CD8+ T cells from PBMCs. V usage is TRBV6-2 or TRBV6-3 and J usage is TRBJ2-1; TCRdb picks TRBD1, but there is no DNA to check that call. The TCR originated in a human donor in good health. The CDR3 sequence is CASRDDRDLYNEQFF.